These 18 T cell receptor beta chains share one sample of origin, sequenced in a study of CD8+CD57+ T cells in acquired aplastic anemia. TCR beta VDJ and CDR3 were profiled, and genomic DNA was the template. TCRdb reprocessed the reads with MiXCR, giving one entry per CDR3 protein. The top ten hold about 8.5% of the sample, which has under 75,000 distinct CDR3 sequences, around half seen once. The sample consisted of sorted CD4+, CD8+, or CD8+CD57+ T cells (not recorded which) from PBMCs. Every receptor here comes from a human donor in good health, serving as a control.

In the case of this clonotype: At one boundary the junction diverges from the germline segment, which might be a read error. The chain is built from TRBV20-1 and TRBJ1-3; tentatively, D is TRBD1 (5 bases). The CDR3 has 15 residues. Germline values: CDR1 DFQATT, CDR2 SNEGSKA (reference sequence). CDR3 sequence (DNA): TGCAGTGCCCTGGGACCGCTCACCTCTGGAAACACCATGTATTTT. This gives the protein CSALGPLTSGNTMYF.

This clonotype was seen at least ten times. This chain joins TRBV2 and TRBJ1-1; D remains unclear. Trimming removed 9 bases from V and 0 bases from J, with 14 bases in between. CDR1 and CDR2 from the germline V gene are SNHLY and FYNNEI. This CDR3 region has 14 residues. The CDR3 bases are TGTGCCAGTAGAAAAGACATAATGAACACTGAAGCTTTCTTT. Amino acid sequence: CASRKDIMNTEAFF.

V usage is TRBV7-6 and J usage is TRBJ2-7, with 11 bases fitting TRBD1. Germline CDR1 reads SGHVS; CDR2 reads FNYEAQ. The CDR3 is 20 amino acids. J gave up 7 bases and V 1 base, and 21 bases lay outside the gene matches. This CDR3 reads CASSLGRGEVGQGAGYEQYF. The CDR3 nucleotides read TGTGCCAGCAGCTTAGGACGGGGAGAGGTAGGACAGGGGGCTGGCTATGAGCAGTACTTC.

By share, this clonotype ranks as medium-sized (0.01 to 0.1%). The CDR3, as DNA: TGTGCCACCAGTGATCTTGGAGGGGATGGCTACACCTTC. It is translated as CATSDLGGDGYTF. The chain recombines TRBV24-1 with TRBJ1-2, with a tentative D call TRBD1 (5 bases). The V end lost 3 bases, the J end lost 6 bases, and 10 bases lay between the germline ends. The CDR3 has 13 residues. Germline V gene sequence: CDR1 KGHDR, CDR2 SFDVKD.

This clonotype was detected many times. This chain links TRBV6-4 with TRBJ1-2; D remains ambiguous. The CDR3 totals 10 residues. Germline V gives CDR1 MRHNA, CDR2 SNTAGT. Trimming pared 4 bases from V and 7 bases from J, leaving 4 bases between. The CDR3 protein is CASSVAGYTF. In DNA form, the CDR3 reads TGTGCCAGCAGTGTTGCTGGCTACACCTTC.

This clonotype appeared many times. The V call is TRBV6-5, the J call TRBJ2-1; D not certain. Trimming removed 2 bases from V and 0 bases from J, with 5 bases in between. This CDR3 region has 14 residues. Germline CDR1 is MNHEY and CDR2 is SVGAGI. CDR3 bases: TGTGCCAGCAGTTACAGCAGCTCCTACAATGAGCAGTTCTTC. Residues: CASSYSSSYNEQFF.

The V gene is TRBV15, the J gene TRBJ1-5; TRBD1 matches at 8 bases. Per germline, CDR1 LNHNV and CDR2 YYDKDF (reference sequence). The CDR3 consists of 15 residues. J was trimmed by 0 bases and V by 4 bases; bases with no gene match: 2. CDR3 sequence: CATSTTGDSNQPQHF. The CDR3 bases are TGTGCCACCAGCACGACAGGGGATAGCAATCAGCCCCAGCATTTT.

As to this clonotype: A read error is possible here, since a much larger clone lies one base away. The V call is TRBV3-1, the J call TRBJ2-3; TRBD1 matches at 11 bases. The CDR3 contains 14 residues. From germline, CDR1 is LGHDT and CDR2 YNNKEL (reference sequence). V dropped 6 bases and J dropped 5; count of bases not matched to a gene: 4. The CDR3 DNA sequence: TGTGCCAGCAGTGGACAGGGGGCGATAGATACGCAGTATTTT. Its protein product is CASSGQGAIDTQYF.

A word on this clonotype: A much larger clone differs by one base, so this may be a read error. V is TRBV6-2 or TRBV6-3 and J is TRBJ2-6, with D hard to call. This CDR3 contains 15 residues. The V end lost 5 bases, the J end lost 5 bases, and 13 bases lay between the germline ends. CDR1 is MNHEY, CDR2 SVGEGT, per germline. CDR3 sequence (DNA): TGTGCCAGCAGTCCCTCCTTGAGAAGGGCCAACGTCCTGACTTTC. As protein: CASSPSLRRANVLTF.

The V and J genes are TRBV15 and TRBJ1-5; D unclear. This CDR3 is 14 amino acids long. V gave up 1 base and J gave up 2 bases, with 6 bases separating them. The germline CDR1 and CDR2 sequences are LNHNV and YYDKDF (reference sequence). In DNA, the CDR3 is TGTGCCACCAGCAGAGGCCAAGGCAATCAGCCCCAGCATTTT. Translating gives CATSRGQGNQPQHF.

The chain employs TRBV10-3 and TRBJ2-1, with 10 nucleotides matching TRBD2. In germline, CDR1 is ENHRY, CDR2 SYGVKD. The CDR3 runs 15 residues. The J segment lost 4 bases and the V segment lost 4 bases, leaving 4 bases of the junction unmatched. The CDR3 protein is CAISAGTSVYNEQFF. The CDR3 DNA reads TGTGCCATCAGTGCCGGGACTAGCGTATACAATGAGCAGTTCTTC.

The CDR3 DNA is TGTGCCATCAGTGAGTCGCGACAGGGAAGCAATCAGCCCCAGCATTTT. The encoded protein is CAISESRQGSNQPQHF. J is TRBJ1-5 and V is TRBV10-3; 7 bases are a match to TRBD1. The CDR3 is 16 amino acids. Germline V lookup: CDR1 ENHRY, CDR2 SYGVKD. The junction had 3 bases not matched to a gene; V was cut back by 0 bases and J by 1 base.

The V gene is TRBV2, the J gene TRBJ1-2; TRBD1 might be the D (6 bases). V lost 0 bases and J lost 3, with 11 bases in between. CDR1 is SNHLY, CDR2 FYNNEI, per germline. The CDR3 has 15 amino acids. The CDR3 sequence: CASSEAIQGDYGYTF. DNA for the CDR3: TGTGCCAGCAGTGAAGCTATACAGGGCGACTATGGCTACACCTTC.

The V and J genes are TRBV15 and TRBJ2-7; 8 nucleotides agree with TRBD1. Looked up from germline, CDR1 is LNHNV and CDR2 is YYDKDF (reference sequence). The V and J ends lost 3 bases and 7 bases, in that order; junction bases with no gene match: 5. The CDR3 has 13 amino acids. The CDR3 protein is CATSRNRDREQYF. The CDR3 nucleotides read TGTGCCACCAGCAGGAACCGGGACAGGGAGCAGTACTTC.

This sequence joins TRBV19 and TRBJ1-5; TRBD1 might be the D (6 bases). Trimming left V 5 bases short and J 3 bases short, with 11 bases between. The CDR3 contains 14 residues. Germline CDR1 is LNHDA and CDR2 is SQIVND (reference sequence). This CDR3 is CASSEGHFNQPQHF. CDR3 DNA sequence: TGTGCCAGTAGTGAGGGACATTTCAATCAGCCCCAGCATTTT.

In regard to this clonotype: This clone may be a read error of a much larger clone one base away. The chain couples TRBV11-2 to TRBJ2-7, with D possibly matching TRBD1 (6 bases). The CDR3 sequence is 16 residues long. Germline V lookup: CDR1 SGHAT, CDR2 FQNNGV. The CDR3 loop reads CPSSPLEGLQGYEQYF. The CDR3 coding sequence is TGTCCCAGCAGCCCCCTGGAAGGGTTACAGGGCTACGAGCAGTACTTC.

In this sample, this clonotype turned up a few times. CDR3 DNA: TGTGCCAGCAGTTCCCGGGGGGGGGACAGACGACGCTCTGGGGCCAACGTCCTGACTTTC. Translation: CASSSRGGDRRRSGANVLTF. The genes are TRBV6-1 and TRBJ2-6, with a weak D call TRBD2 (8 bases). CDR1 is MNHNS and CDR2 is SASEGT in the germline V gene. The CDR3 is made up of 20 amino acids. The germline V and J ends were trimmed by 5 bases and 0 bases, with 23 bases remaining between them.

This clonotype showed up just once. V usage is TRBV6-1 and J usage is TRBJ2-7; D is undetermined. Germline V gene lookup returns CDR1 MNHNS and CDR2 SASEGT. The CDR3 has 13 amino acids. V gave up 6 bases and J gave up 3 bases, with 12 bases separating them. This CDR3 is CASRQFKSYEQYF. The DNA for the CDR3 is TGTGCCAGCAGGCAGTTTAAGAGCTACGAGCAGTACTTC.